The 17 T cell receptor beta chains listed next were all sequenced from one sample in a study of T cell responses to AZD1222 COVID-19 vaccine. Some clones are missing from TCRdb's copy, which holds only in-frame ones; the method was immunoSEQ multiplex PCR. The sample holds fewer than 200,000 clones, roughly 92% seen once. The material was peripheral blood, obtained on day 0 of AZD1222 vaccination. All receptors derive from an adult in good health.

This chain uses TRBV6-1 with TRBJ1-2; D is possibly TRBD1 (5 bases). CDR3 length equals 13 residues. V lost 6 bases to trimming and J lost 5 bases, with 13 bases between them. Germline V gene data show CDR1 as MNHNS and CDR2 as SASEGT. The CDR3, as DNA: TGTGCCAGCAGCCCTGCGGGGCCTTATGGCTACACCTTC. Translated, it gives CASSPAGPYGYTF.

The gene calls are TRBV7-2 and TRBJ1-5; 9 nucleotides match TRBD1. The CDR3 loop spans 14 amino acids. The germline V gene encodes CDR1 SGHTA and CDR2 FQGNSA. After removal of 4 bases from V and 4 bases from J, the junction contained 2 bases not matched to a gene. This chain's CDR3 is CASSSGTGNQPQHF. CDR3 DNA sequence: TGTGCCAGCAGCTCCGGGACAGGGAATCAGCCCCAGCATTTT.

This CDR3 is CASSDGTDYGYTF. DNA of the CDR3: TGTGCCAGCAGTGACGGGACGGACTATGGCTACACCTTC. The rearrangement links TRBV25-1 to TRBJ1-2; TRBD1 is a possible D gene (5 bases). Trimming left V 3 bases short and J 3 bases short, with 8 bases between. Germline lookup yields CDR1 MGHDK and CDR2 SYGVNS. The CDR3 sequence is 13 residues long.

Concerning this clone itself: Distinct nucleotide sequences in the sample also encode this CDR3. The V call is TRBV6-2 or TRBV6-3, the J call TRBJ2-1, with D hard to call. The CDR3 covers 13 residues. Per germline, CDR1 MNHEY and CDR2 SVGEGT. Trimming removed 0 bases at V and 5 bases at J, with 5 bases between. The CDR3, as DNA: TGTGCCAGCAGTTACTCGTCTCACAATGAGCAGTTCTTC. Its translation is CASSYSSHNEQFF.

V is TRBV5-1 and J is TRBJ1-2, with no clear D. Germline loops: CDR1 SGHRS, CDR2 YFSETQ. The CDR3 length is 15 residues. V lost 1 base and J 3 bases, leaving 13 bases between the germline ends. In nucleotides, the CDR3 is TGCGCCAGCAGCTTGAGGTCCCAAAGCCACTATGGCTACACCTTC. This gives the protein CASSLRSQSHYGYTF. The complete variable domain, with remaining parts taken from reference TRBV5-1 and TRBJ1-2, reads KAGVTQTPRYLIKTRGQQVTLSCSPISGHRSVSWYQQTPGQGLQFLFEYFSETQRNKGNFPGRFSGRQFSNSRSEMNVSTLELGDSALYLCASSLRSQSHYGYTFGSGTRLTVV.

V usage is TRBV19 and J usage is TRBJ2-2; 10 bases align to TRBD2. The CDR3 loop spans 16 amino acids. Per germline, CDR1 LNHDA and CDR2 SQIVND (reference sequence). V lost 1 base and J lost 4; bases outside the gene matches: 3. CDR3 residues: CASSIAPSGSTGELFF. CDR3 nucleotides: TGTGCCAGTAGTATAGCCCCTAGCGGGAGCACCGGGGAGCTGTTTTTT.

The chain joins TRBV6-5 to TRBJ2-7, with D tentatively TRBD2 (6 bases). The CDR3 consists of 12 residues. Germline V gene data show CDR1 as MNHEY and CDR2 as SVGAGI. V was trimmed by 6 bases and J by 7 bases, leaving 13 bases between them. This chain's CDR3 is CASRRGHVEQYF. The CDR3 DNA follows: TGTGCCAGCAGGCGGGGTCACGTGGAGCAGTACTTC.

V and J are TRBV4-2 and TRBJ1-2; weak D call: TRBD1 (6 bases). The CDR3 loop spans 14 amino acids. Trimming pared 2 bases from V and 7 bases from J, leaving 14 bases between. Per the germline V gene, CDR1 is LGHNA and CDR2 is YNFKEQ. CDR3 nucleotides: TGTGCCAGCAGCCAAAGAAGGGGGGAGGGTGGCTACACCTTC. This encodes CASSQRRGEGGYTF.

The CDR3 nucleotides are TGTGCCACCAGTGTAGACGGTTCGAGCTTGGGGACCCAGTACTTC. Its translation: CATSVDGSSLGTQYF. The rearrangement uses TRBV24-1 and TRBJ2-5, with D uncertain. Germline V gene lookup returns CDR1 KGHDR and CDR2 SFDVKD. CDR3 length equals 15 residues. V was pared by 5 bases and J by 7 bases, with 19 bases between.

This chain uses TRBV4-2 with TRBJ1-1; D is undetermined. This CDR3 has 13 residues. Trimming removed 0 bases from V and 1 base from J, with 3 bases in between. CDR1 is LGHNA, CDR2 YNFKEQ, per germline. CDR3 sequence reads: CASSQEQNTEAFF. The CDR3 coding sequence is TGTGCCAGCAGCCAAGAACAGAACACTGAAGCTTTCTTT.

The CDR3 loop is CASSARGSTEAFF. The CDR3 DNA reads as TGTGCCAGTAGTGCCAGAGGAAGCACTGAAGCTTTCTTT. This sequence joins TRBV19 and TRBJ1-1, with unresolved D. V was shortened by 5 bases and J by 4 bases, with 11 bases between the two germline ends. In germline, CDR1 is LNHDA, CDR2 SQIVND (reference sequence). The CDR3 spans 13 residues.

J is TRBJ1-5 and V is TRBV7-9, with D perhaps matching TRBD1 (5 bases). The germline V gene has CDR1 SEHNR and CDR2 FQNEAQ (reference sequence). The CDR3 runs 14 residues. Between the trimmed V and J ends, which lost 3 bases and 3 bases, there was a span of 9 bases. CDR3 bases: TGTGCCAGCAGCTTTCTCGGGACCAATCAGCCCCAGCATTTT. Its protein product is CASSFLGTNQPQHF.

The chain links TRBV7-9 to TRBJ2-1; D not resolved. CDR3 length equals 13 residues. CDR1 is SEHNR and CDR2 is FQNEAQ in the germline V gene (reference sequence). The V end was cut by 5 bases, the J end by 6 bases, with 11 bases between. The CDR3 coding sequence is TGTGCCAGCAGCCTTATGGTTCTCAATGAGCAGTTCTTC. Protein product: CASSLMVLNEQFF. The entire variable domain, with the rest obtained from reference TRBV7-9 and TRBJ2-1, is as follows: DTGVSQNPRHKITKRGQNVTFRCDPISEHNRLYWYRQTLGQGPEFLTYFQNEAQLEKSRLLSDRFSAERPKGSFSTLEIQRTEQGDSAMYLCASSLMVLNEQFFGPGTRLTVL.

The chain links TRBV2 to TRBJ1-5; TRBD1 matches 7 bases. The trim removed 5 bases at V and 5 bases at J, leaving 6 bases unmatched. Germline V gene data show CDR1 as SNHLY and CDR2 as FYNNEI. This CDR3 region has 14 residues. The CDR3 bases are TGTGCCAGCAGTCAAGACAGGGTGTATCAGCCCCAGCATTTT. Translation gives CASSQDRVYQPQHF.

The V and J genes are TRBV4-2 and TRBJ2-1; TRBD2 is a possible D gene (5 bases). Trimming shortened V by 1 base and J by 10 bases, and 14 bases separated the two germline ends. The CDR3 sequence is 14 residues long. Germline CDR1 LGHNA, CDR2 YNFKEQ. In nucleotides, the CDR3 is TGTGCCAGCAGCCAAGCTAGCCCGGAGGAGGAGCAGTTCTTC. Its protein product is CASSQASPEEEQFF.

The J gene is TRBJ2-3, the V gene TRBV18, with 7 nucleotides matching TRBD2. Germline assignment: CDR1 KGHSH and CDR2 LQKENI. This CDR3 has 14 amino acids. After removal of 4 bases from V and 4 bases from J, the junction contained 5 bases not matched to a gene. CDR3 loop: CASSQPGGADTQYF. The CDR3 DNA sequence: TGTGCCAGCTCACAGCCGGGAGGCGCAGATACGCAGTATTTT.

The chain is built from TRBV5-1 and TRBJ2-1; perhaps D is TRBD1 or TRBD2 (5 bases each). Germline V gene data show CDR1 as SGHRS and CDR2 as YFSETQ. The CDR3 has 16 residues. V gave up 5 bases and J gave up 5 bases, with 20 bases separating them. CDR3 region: CASSAFGTSLDNEQFF. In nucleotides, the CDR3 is TGCGCCAGCAGTGCATTCGGGACCTCCCTTGACAATGAGCAGTTCTTC.